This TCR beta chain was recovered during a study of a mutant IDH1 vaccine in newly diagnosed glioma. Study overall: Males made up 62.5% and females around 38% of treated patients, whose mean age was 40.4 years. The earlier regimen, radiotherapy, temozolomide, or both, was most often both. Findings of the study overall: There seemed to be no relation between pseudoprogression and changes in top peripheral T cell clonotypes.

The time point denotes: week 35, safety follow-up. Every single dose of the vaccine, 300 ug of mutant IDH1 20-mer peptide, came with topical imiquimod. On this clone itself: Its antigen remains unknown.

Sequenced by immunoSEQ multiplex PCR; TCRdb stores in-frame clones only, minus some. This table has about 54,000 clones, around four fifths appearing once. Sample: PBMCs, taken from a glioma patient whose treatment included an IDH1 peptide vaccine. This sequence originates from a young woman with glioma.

The CDR3 sequence is CASSPGGGGTGELFF. CDR3 in DNA: TGTGCCAGCAGCCCCGGGGGGGGCGGCACCGGGGAGCTGTTTTTT. The chain is built from TRBV2 and TRBJ2-2, with TRBD2 matching over 8 bases. This CDR3 contains 15 residues. V dropped 6 bases and J dropped 4; count of bases not matched to a gene: 7. Germline lookup yields CDR1 SNHLY and CDR2 FYNNEI.